The 19 T cell receptor beta chains below were found in one sample sequenced in a study of T cells in tumors after PD-1 blockade. Profiling relied on immunoSEQ multiplex PCR, and the TCRdb table lists in-frame clones only, not all of them. The sample lists tens of thousands of clones, approximately 79% occurring once. This specimen was PBMCs, taken before anti-PD-1 therapy. The receptor set was obtained from a human donor with advanced basal cell or squamous cell carcinoma (not recorded which).

The CDR3 here is CASSLVAGEYNEQFF. The CDR3 DNA reads as TGCGCCAGCAGCTTGGTAGCGGGGGAATACAATGAGCAGTTCTTC. The chain employs TRBV5-1 and TRBJ2-1; 9 bases map to TRBD2. The CDR3 length is 15 residues. Germline CDR1 and CDR2: SGHRS and YFSETQ. With V trimmed by 0 bases and J by 4 bases, 2 bases remained unmatched.

The rearrangement joins TRBV19 to TRBJ1-6; D gene ambiguous. CDR1 and CDR2 (germline): LNHDA, SQIVND (reference sequence). Trimming took 3 bases from V and 10 from J, leaving 13 bases between them. The CDR3 has 14 residues. As DNA, the CDR3 is TGTGCCAGTAGTATTGGAGGGATTGGGTCACCCCTCCACTTT. Encoded protein: CASSIGGIGSPLHF. Supplemented by reference TRBV19 and TRBJ1-6, the full variable domain reads DGGITQSPKYLFRKEGQNVTLSCEQNLNHDAMYWYRQDPGQGLRLIYYSQIVNDFQKGDIAEGYSVSREKKESFPLTVTSAQKNPTAFYLCASSIGGIGSPLHFGNGTRLTVT.

The chain employs TRBV7-8 and TRBJ2-7; D may be TRBD1 (7 bases). The germline V gene has CDR1 SGHVS and CDR2 FQNEAQ. The CDR3 is 17 residues long. Trimming left V 8 bases short and J 0 bases short, with 23 bases between. The CDR3 DNA sequence: TGTGCCAGCCATTTGGGGGGAAGGGGGCGAACCTCCTACGAGCAGTACTTC. Protein sequence: CASHLGGRGRTSYEQYF.

The chain has TRBV7-8 and TRBJ2-5, with TRBD1 identical over 7 bases. J lost 2 bases, V lost 5 bases, and 5 bases had no gene match. CDR3 length: 14 amino acids. CDR1 is SGHVS, CDR2 FQNEAQ, per germline. In nucleotides, the CDR3 is TGTGCCAGCAGCCCTAGACAGGGACAAGAGACCCAGTACTTC. This translates into CASSPRQGQETQYF.

The rearrangement links TRBV5-1 to TRBJ1-3; D is ambiguous. CDR1 and CDR2 from the germline V gene are SGHRS and YFSETQ. The CDR3 contains 14 residues. V shed 5 bases and J shed 4 bases, with 13 bases lying between them. For the CDR3, the DNA is TGCGCCAGCAGACCCGTCCAGGTCGGAAACACCATATATTTT. Its protein product is CASRPVQVGNTIYF.

This rearrangement joins TRBV7-9 to TRBJ2-5; D gene uncertain. The length of the CDR3 is 12 residues. Trimming removed 5 bases at V and 4 bases at J, with 8 bases between. Germline V gene lookup returns CDR1 SEHNR and CDR2 FQNEAQ (reference sequence). The CDR3 DNA follows: TGTGCCAGCAGCCAGACACTAGAGACCCAGTACTTC. Translation gives CASSQTLETQYF.

The V call is TRBV27, the J call TRBJ1-5, with D hard to call. Germline CDR1 reads MNHEY; CDR2 reads SMNVEV (reference sequence). With 6 bases removed from V and 9 bases from J, the gap between germline ends came to 24 bases. The CDR3 covers 16 residues. The CDR3 region is CASSIALPRLGMPQHF. CDR3 coding DNA: TGTGCCAGCAGCATTGCCCTCCCCAGGCTAGGAATGCCCCAGCATTTT.

The chain uses TRBV5-1 and TRBJ2-5, with 9 nucleotides matching TRBD2. V gave up 4 bases and J gave up 2 bases; unmatched junction bases: 6. The CDR3 extends over 15 amino acids. Germline V gene data show CDR1 as SGHRS and CDR2 as YFSETQ. The CDR3 nucleotides read TGCGCCAGCAGCGGTAGCGGGGGAATTCAAGAGACCCAGTACTTC. Translated: CASSGSGGIQETQYF.

The chain couples TRBV18 to TRBJ2-3, with D unclear. Trimming shortened V by 1 base and J by 0 bases, and 11 bases separated the two germline ends. Germline V gene sequence: CDR1 KGHSH, CDR2 LQKENI. This CDR3 is 16 amino acids long. The CDR3 reads CASSPRLGISTDTQYF. For the CDR3, the DNA is TGTGCCAGCTCACCACGGTTGGGGATAAGCACAGATACGCAGTATTTT. Full variable domain (outside the CDR3, taken from reference TRBV18 and TRBJ2-3): NAGVMQNPRHLVRRRGQEARLRCSPMKGHSHVYWYRQLPEEGLKFMVYLQKENIIDESGMPKERFSAEFPKEGPSILRIQQVVRGDSAAYFCASSPRLGISTDTQYFGPGTRLTVL.

In this sample, this clone turned up a few times. The chain combines TRBV29-1 with TRBJ2-1, with D uncertain. The CDR3 covers 14 residues. V lost 5 bases, J lost 3 bases, and 14 bases lay in between. CDR1 is SQVTM and CDR2 is ANQGSEA in the germline V gene. CDR3 in amino acids: CSVQLPTGYNEQFF. The CDR3 coding sequence is TGCAGCGTTCAATTACCCACGGGCTACAATGAGCAGTTCTTC.

This chain uses TRBV28 with TRBJ1-4; D perhaps matches TRBD1 (6 bases). This CDR3 is 14 amino acids long. Germline values: CDR1 MDHEN, CDR2 SYDVKM. The V end was cut by 4 bases, the J end by 8 bases, with 14 bases between. CDR3 bases: TGTGCCAGCAGTTCTTACCAAGGGGGGGAAAAACTGTTTTTT. Translation gives CASSSYQGGEKLFF.

The V call is TRBV6-5, the J call TRBJ2-7, with 12 bases matching TRBD2. The ends lost 5 bases at V and 4 bases at J; junction bases unmatched: 6. The CDR3 spans 15 residues. Germline V gene sequence: CDR1 MNHEY, CDR2 SVGAGI. CDR3 in amino acids: CASSTRLAGDYEQYF. The DNA for the CDR3 is TGTGCCAGCAGTACACGACTAGCGGGAGATTACGAGCAGTACTTC.

This CDR3 is CASSPAGTTGNTIYF. CDR3 DNA: TGCGCCAGCAGCCCGGCGGGGACCACTGGAAACACCATATATTTT. V usage is TRBV5-1 and J usage is TRBJ1-3, with a weak D call TRBD1 (5 bases). Germline V lookup: CDR1 SGHRS, CDR2 YFSETQ. CDR3 length: 15 amino acids. V lost 4 bases and J lost 2, with 13 bases in between. Filled out from reference TRBV5-1 and TRBJ1-3, the complete variable domain reads KAGVTQTPRYLIKTRGQQVTLSCSPISGHRSVSWYQQTPGQGLQFLFEYFSETQRNKGNFPGRFSGRQFSNSRSEMNVSTLELGDSALYLCASSPAGTTGNTIYFGEGSWLTVV.

The chain combines TRBV7-9 with TRBJ2-2, with D tentatively TRBD1 or TRBD2 (6 bases each). The CDR3 totals 16 residues. Germline lookup yields CDR1 SEHNR and CDR2 FQNEAQ (reference sequence). The V and J ends lost 4 bases and 4 bases respectively, with 16 bases between them. The CDR3 region is CASSSSFGGGTGELFF. CDR3 nucleotide sequence: TGTGCCAGCAGCTCGTCTTTCGGAGGGGGCACCGGGGAGCTGTTTTTT.

A single count supports this clone. The chain carries TRBV5-1 and TRBJ2-5; 8 nucleotides align to TRBD1. Per germline, CDR1 SGHRS and CDR2 YFSETQ. This CDR3 has 14 residues. After removal of 2 bases from V and 3 bases from J, the junction contained 3 bases not matched to a gene. DNA of the CDR3: TGCGCCAGCAGCTTCCAGGACAGGGAAGAGACCCAGTACTTC. It codes for CASSFQDREETQYF.

This clone was seen just once. The genes are TRBV9 and TRBJ1-1; no firm D call. Germline assignment: CDR1 SGDLS and CDR2 YYNGEE. This CDR3 has 14 amino acids. V lost 4 bases and J 5 bases, leaving 15 bases between the germline ends. DNA of the CDR3: TGTGCCAGCAGCATCGAGGCACAATGGACTGAAGCTTTCTTT. Its translation is CASSIEAQWTEAFF.

The rearrangement joins TRBV19 to TRBJ1-1, with D tentatively TRBD1 (5 bases). This CDR3 has 13 amino acids. The V gene lost 1 base and the J gene lost 7 bases, with 10 bases spanning the gap. CDR1 is LNHDA, CDR2 SQIVND, per germline (reference sequence). CDR3 sequence reads: CASSIGGRGEAFF. The CDR3 DNA follows: TGTGCCAGTAGTATAGGGGGGAGGGGTGAAGCTTTCTTT.

The genes are TRBV12-3 or TRBV12-4 and TRBJ1-2; perhaps TRBD1 as D (5 bases). The CDR3 is 12 residues long. V was clipped by 2 bases and J by 8 bases, with 9 bases between them. CDR3 residues: CASSLRGLGYTF. The CDR3 DNA reads TGTGCCAGCAGTTTAAGGGGTTTGGGCTACACCTTC.

The rearrangement uses TRBV28 and TRBJ1-2; D is uncertain. The CDR3 totals 12 residues. V was pared by 6 bases and J by 2 bases, with 7 bases between. Germline values: CDR1 MDHEN, CDR2 SYDVKM. The CDR3 DNA is TGTGCCAGCAGGGACCCAAACTATGGCTACACCTTC. Protein: CASRDPNYGYTF.